This passage covers 27 T cell receptor beta chains from one sample sequenced in a study of OX40 agonist ivuxolimab in advanced cancers. Produced via immunoSEQ multiplex PCR; TCRdb's table is partial and in-frame only. This table has about 73,000 clones, around 89% appearing once. The source material was CD4+ or CD8+ T cells sorted from blood, sampled in a trial of the OX40 agonist ivuxolimab. The receptors originated from an adult with an advanced solid tumor such as melanoma, head and neck, liver or kidney cancer.

V usage is TRBV7-8 and J usage is TRBJ2-7; the match to TRBD1 covers 10 bases. V was pared by 5 bases and J by 3 bases, with 4 bases of the junction left unmatched. CDR3 length: 14 residues. The V gene's germline CDR1 is SGHVS and CDR2 FQNEAQ. This CDR3 reads CASSPRTGGYEQYF. Here the CDR3 DNA reads TGTGCCAGCAGCCCGCGGACAGGGGGCTACGAGCAGTACTTC.

This chain links TRBV10-3 with TRBJ2-7; 7 bases fit TRBD1. The V gene end was trimmed by 6 bases and the J gene end by 3 bases; junction bases not matched to a gene: 8. Germline CDR1 is ENHRY and CDR2 is SYGVKD. This CDR3 contains 14 residues. CDR3 nucleotide sequence: TGTGCCATCAGAACACAGGGGCCTGACTACGAGCAGTACTTC. Protein sequence: CAIRTQGPDYEQYF.

This clone rates as medium-sized. Other DNA sequences in this sample translate to the same CDR3. V and J are TRBV7-9 and TRBJ2-7; D call uncertain. From germline, CDR1 is SEHNR and CDR2 FQNEAQ (reference sequence). V dropped 1 base and J dropped 2 bases, with 12 bases sitting between them. The CDR3 length is 15 residues. CDR3 loop: CASSLEGGFTYEQYF. CDR3 coding DNA: TGTGCCAGCAGCTTAGAAGGTGGATTCACCTACGAGCAGTACTTC.

The chain combines TRBV27 with TRBJ2-7; 11 bases are a match to TRBD2. The CDR3 runs 16 residues. In germline, CDR1 is MNHEY, CDR2 SMNVEV (reference sequence). J was trimmed by 3 bases and V by 3 bases; bases with no gene match: 7. The CDR3 DNA reads as TGTGCCAGCAGTTTGGGACTAGCGGAAAAAGGCTACGAGCAGTACTTC. This gives the protein CASSLGLAEKGYEQYF.

V and J are TRBV19 and TRBJ2-7; 7 positions agree with TRBD1. The CDR3 sequence is 13 residues long. V dropped 5 bases and J dropped 5; count of bases not matched to a gene: 6. Germline V gene sequence: CDR1 LNHDA, CDR2 SQIVND (reference sequence). The CDR3 coding sequence is TGTGCCAGTAGTGTAGGGGGCTATAACGAGCAGTACTTC. Translation: CASSVGGYNEQYF. Full variable domain (remainder filled in from reference TRBV19 and TRBJ2-7): DGGITQSPKYLFRKEGQNVTLSCEQNLNHDAMYWYRQDPGQGLRLIYYSQIVNDFQKGDIAEGYSVSREKKESFPLTVTSAQKNPTAFYLCASSVGGYNEQYFGPGTRLTVT.

The CDR3 here is CASSETGETYNSPLHF. CDR3 bases: TGTGCCAGCAGTGAAACAGGGGAGACCTATAATTCACCCCTCCACTTT. The chain employs TRBV2 and TRBJ1-6; 7 bases fit TRBD1. Germline-derived CDR1 and CDR2 are SNHLY and FYNNEI. J was trimmed by 2 bases and V by 2 bases; bases with no gene match: 3. The CDR3 has 16 residues.

The rearrangement uses TRBV6-1 and TRBJ1-1; the match to TRBD1 covers 9 bases. CDR3 length equals 14 residues. Germline trimming cut 7 bases from V and 6 bases from J; bases unmatched to any gene: 9. Germline V gives CDR1 MNHNS, CDR2 SASEGT. The CDR3 loop reads CASKGVTGGSEAFF. The CDR3, as DNA: TGTGCCAGCAAAGGGGTAACAGGGGGCTCTGAAGCTTTCTTT.

The chain carries TRBV7-9 and TRBJ1-4, with 9 bases lining up with TRBD1. The CDR3 sequence is 16 residues long. CDR1 and CDR2 from the germline V gene are SEHNR and FQNEAQ (reference sequence). V was clipped by 1 base and J by 0 bases; unmatched bases: 0. This CDR3 is CASSLGQGATNEKLFF. Here the CDR3 DNA reads TGTGCCAGCAGCTTAGGACAGGGGGCAACTAATGAAAAACTGTTTTTT.

This clone was counted a single time. The chain recombines TRBV5-1 with TRBJ2-1, with TRBD2 identical over 7 bases. The CDR3 spans 14 residues. V gave up 5 bases and J gave up 3 bases; unmatched junction bases: 5. The germline CDR1 and CDR2 sequences are SGHRS and YFSETQ. Written as DNA, the CDR3 is TGCGCCAGCAGTTCGGCTAGCGGCTACAATGAGCAGTTCTTC. Translating gives CASSSASGYNEQFF.

The chain links TRBV27 to TRBJ1-3, with 8 bases lining up with TRBD1. J gave up 4 bases and V 6 bases, and 17 bases lay outside the gene matches. The CDR3 consists of 18 residues. CDR1 and CDR2 from the germline V gene are MNHEY and SMNVEV (reference sequence). CDR3 DNA: TGTGCCAGCAGCTCAACCGAGGCAGGGGGCTTTGCAGGAAACACCATATATTTT. Encoded protein: CASSSTEAGGFAGNTIYF.

The rearrangement uses TRBV6-1 and TRBJ2-7; D gene unclear. The CDR3 is made up of 12 amino acids. Germline CDR1 reads MNHNS; CDR2 reads SASEGT. V was cut by 2 bases and J by 4 bases, with 6 bases left in between. The CDR3 DNA reads TGTGCCAGCAGTGAAATAGGATACGAGCAGTACTTC. Translation: CASSEIGYEQYF.

This clone has more than one count but fewer than ten. This chain links TRBV13 with TRBJ1-1, with unresolved D. V was shortened by 6 bases and J by 5 bases, with 7 bases between the two germline ends. Germline loops: CDR1 PRHDT, CDR2 FYEKMQ (reference sequence). The CDR3 covers 11 residues. The CDR3 DNA sequence: TGTGCCAGCAGAGGGAAGACTGAAGCTTTCTTT. Translating gives CASRGKTEAFF.

CDR3 region: CASMQSPYEQFF. The CDR3 DNA reads as TGTGCCAGCATGCAGTCACCATATGAGCAGTTCTTC. V usage is TRBV27 and J usage is TRBJ2-1; D unclear. V lost 7 bases and J lost 8, with 12 bases in between. Germline V gene lookup returns CDR1 MNHEY and CDR2 SMNVEV (reference sequence). The CDR3 runs to 12 residues.

This chain links TRBV6-6 with TRBJ2-1, with D unclear. Germline V gene lookup returns CDR1 MNHNY and CDR2 SVGAGI (reference sequence). V shed 0 bases and J shed 10 bases, with 4 bases lying between them. This CDR3 region has 11 residues. The CDR3: CASSYSTEQFF. The DNA of the CDR3 is TGTGCCAGCAGTTACTCGACCGAGCAGTTCTTC.

This chain uses TRBV7-8 with TRBJ1-5; a weak D match, TRBD1 (5 bases). The V and J ends lost 3 bases and 0 bases respectively, with 9 bases between them. The CDR3 length is 15 residues. Germline loops: CDR1 SGHVS, CDR2 FQNEAQ. The chain's CDR3 is CASSLGGYSNQPQHF. CDR3 DNA sequence: TGTGCCAGCAGCTTGGGGGGATATAGCAATCAGCCCCAGCATTTT. Together with reference TRBV7-8 and TRBJ1-5, the CDR3 gives the full variable domain: GAGVSQSPRYKVAKRGQDVALRCDPISGHVSLFWYQQALGQGPEFLTYFQNEAQLDKSGLPSDRFFAERPEGSVSTLKIQRTQQEDSAVYLCASSLGGYSNQPQHFGDGTRLSIL.

The chain is built from TRBV6-1 and TRBJ2-5; the D gene could be TRBD1 or TRBD2 (5 bases each). V lost 2 bases, J lost 3 bases, and 10 bases lay in between. The CDR3 is 14 residues long. Germline values: CDR1 MNHNS, CDR2 SASEGT. The CDR3, as DNA: TGTGCCAGCAGTGAAAAGGGGCGGGAAGAGACCCAGTACTTC. Translated: CASSEKGREETQYF.

The CDR3 protein is CASTPGVGYEQYF. CDR3 nucleotides: TGTGCCAGCACCCCGGGTGTAGGGTACGAGCAGTACTTC. V usage is TRBV5-5 and J usage is TRBJ2-7; no clear D gene. Germline V gene lookup returns CDR1 SGHKS and CDR2 YYEKEE (reference sequence). Trimming stripped 6 bases from V and 4 bases from J, with 14 bases between. The CDR3 contains 13 residues.

The rearrangement uses TRBV9 and TRBJ2-3; the match to TRBD2 covers 9 bases. CDR3 size: 16 residues. Unmatched junction bases numbered 7, after V lost 3 bases and J lost 2 bases. Germline V lookup: CDR1 SGDLS, CDR2 YYNGEE. The CDR3 is CASSGQAGGYTDTQYF. The CDR3, as DNA: TGTGCCAGCAGCGGACAAGCGGGGGGCTACACAGATACGCAGTATTTT.

In nucleotides, the CDR3 is TGTGCCAGCACGCGAGCGGGAGGGCGTTTGGAGTTCTTC. Protein product: CASTRAGGRLEFF. The chain has TRBV28 and TRBJ2-1, with 10 bases fitting TRBD2. The CDR3 length is 13 residues. The germline gives CDR1 MDHEN, CDR2 SYDVKM. V dropped 7 bases and J dropped 14; count of bases not matched to a gene: 11.

The V and J genes are TRBV5-4 and TRBJ1-3; D remains ambiguous. The germline V gene encodes CDR1 SGHNT and CDR2 YYREEE (reference sequence). The V and J ends lost 0 bases and 8 bases respectively, with 3 bases between them. The CDR3 runs 11 residues. The CDR3 is CASSLGDTIYF. In DNA, the CDR3 is TGTGCCAGCAGCTTGGGGGACACCATATATTTT.

The rearrangement uses TRBV5-1 and TRBJ1-2; D gene ambiguous. Trimming cost V 0 bases and J 8 bases, with 14 bases left between them. CDR3 length: 14 residues. Germline lookup yields CDR1 SGHRS and CDR2 YFSETQ. The CDR3 region has the DNA TGCGCCAGCAGCTTGGAGGTCAGCGGGTTCGGCTACACCTTC. This gives the protein CASSLEVSGFGYTF.

CDR3: CASSPGQGAYGYTF. The DNA for the CDR3 is TGTGCCAGCAGCCCGGGACAGGGGGCATATGGCTACACCTTC. The chain is built from TRBV7-9 and TRBJ1-2; the match to TRBD1 covers 12 bases. V lost 5 bases, J lost 5 bases, and 3 bases stayed unmatched. The CDR3 consists of 14 residues. Germline assignment: CDR1 SEHNR and CDR2 FQNEAQ (reference sequence).

This clone was seen just once. The rearrangement uses TRBV7-7 and TRBJ2-3; 10 bases align to TRBD2. V trimming: 1 base; J trimming: 5 bases; junction bases outside the gene matches: 6. The CDR3 runs 16 residues. The germline gives CDR1 SSHAT, CDR2 FNYEAQ (reference sequence). In DNA, the CDR3 is TGTGCCAGCAGCTTAGGGTTAGCGGGAGGACTAGATACGCAGTATTTT. Amino acids: CASSLGLAGGLDTQYF. Together with reference TRBV7-7 and TRBJ2-3, the CDR3 gives the full variable domain: GAGVSQSPRYKVTKRGQDVTLRCDPISSHATLYWYQQALGQGPEFLTYFNYEAQPDKSGLPSDRFSAERPEGSISTLTIQRTEQRDSAMYRCASSLGLAGGLDTQYFGPGTRLTVL.

On this clone: Different DNA sequences within this sample yield the same CDR3. The genes are TRBV6-6 and TRBJ2-3; 9 bases align to TRBD1. The CDR3 spans 14 residues. Per germline, CDR1 MNHNY and CDR2 SVGAGI (reference sequence). The V gene end was trimmed by 6 bases and the J gene end by 6 bases; junction bases not matched to a gene: 7. The CDR3 DNA reads TGTGCCAGCAGGCCGGGACAGGGTACGGATACGCAGTATTTT. It is translated as CASRPGQGTDTQYF.

The J gene is TRBJ2-2, the V gene TRBV6-5; D is perhaps TRBD1 (6 bases). Germline V gene lookup returns CDR1 MNHEY and CDR2 SVGAGI. V was trimmed by 2 bases and J by 4 bases, leaving 8 bases between them. The CDR3 is made up of 14 amino acids. The CDR3 here is CASSYAGVTGELFF. The CDR3 nucleotides read TGTGCCAGCAGTTACGCAGGGGTCACCGGGGAGCTGTTTTTT.

V gene TRBV5-4 combines with J gene TRBJ2-3; D gene ambiguous. Germline V gene sequence: CDR1 SGHNT, CDR2 YYREEE (reference sequence). Trimming shortened V by 7 bases and J by 4 bases, and 10 bases separated the two germline ends. The length of the CDR3 is 12 residues. The CDR3 region has the DNA TGTGCCAGCGGCCGATCTGCAGATACGCAGTATTTT. Protein: CASGRSADTQYF.

This chain links TRBV27 with TRBJ2-1, with TRBD2 identical over 10 bases. Looked up from germline, CDR1 is MNHEY and CDR2 is SMNVEV (reference sequence). This CDR3 spans 15 amino acids. J lost 4 bases, V lost 5 bases, and 5 bases had no gene match. CDR3 residues: CASSGPGLAYNEQFF. CDR3 DNA sequence: TGTGCCAGCAGTGGACCGGGACTAGCGTACAATGAGCAGTTCTTC.